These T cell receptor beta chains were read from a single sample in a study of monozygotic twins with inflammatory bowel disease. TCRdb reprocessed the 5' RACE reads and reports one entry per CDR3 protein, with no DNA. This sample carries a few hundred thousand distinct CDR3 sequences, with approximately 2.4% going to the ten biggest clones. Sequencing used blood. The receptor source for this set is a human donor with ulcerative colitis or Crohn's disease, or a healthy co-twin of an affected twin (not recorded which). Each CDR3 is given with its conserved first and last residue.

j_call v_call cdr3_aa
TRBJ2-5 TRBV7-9 CASSYLGTGRETQYF
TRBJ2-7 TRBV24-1 CATSDSGTGEYEQYF
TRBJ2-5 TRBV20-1 CSARDPSGRGETQYF
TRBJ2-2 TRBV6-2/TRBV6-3 CASSYSRHSGNTGELFF
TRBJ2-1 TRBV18 CASSPLFQGASYNEQFF
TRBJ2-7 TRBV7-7 CASSLGLVDEQYF
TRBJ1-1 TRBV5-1 CASKVQGLMNTEAFF
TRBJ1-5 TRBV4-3 CASSQAFPSNQPQHF
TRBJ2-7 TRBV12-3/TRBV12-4 CASSGLAGSSYEQYF
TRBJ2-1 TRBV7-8 CASSLWVTEIEQFF
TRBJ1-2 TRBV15 CATSRDGDRASGYTF
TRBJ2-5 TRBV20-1 CSASTLGAGGDKETQYF
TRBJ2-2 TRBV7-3 CASSLTRTSGGSTGELFF
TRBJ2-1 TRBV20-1 CSAPGTAYNEQFF
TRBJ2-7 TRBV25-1 CASSEYNSDSYEQYF
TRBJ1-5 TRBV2 CASSYGQGEGQPQHF
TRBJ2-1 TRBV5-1 CASSLAGPTGNEQFF
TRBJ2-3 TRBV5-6 CASSSESWRGSTDTQYF
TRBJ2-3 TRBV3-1 CASSQYQGRDTQYF
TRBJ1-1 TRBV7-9 CASSETGDTEAFF
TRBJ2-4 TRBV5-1 CASSLSRENIQYF
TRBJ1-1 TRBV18 CASSPSRGQDTEAFF
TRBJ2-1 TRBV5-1 CASSLVRSAYNEQFF
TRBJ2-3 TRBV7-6 CASSFRGQITDTQYF
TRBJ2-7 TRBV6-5 CASSYSGGHPYEQYF
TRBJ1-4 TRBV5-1 CASSTGTDGKLFF
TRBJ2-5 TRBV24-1 CATSDLRAYQETQYF
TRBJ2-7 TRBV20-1 CSARTSGILSEQYF
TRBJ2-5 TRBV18 CASSAIYDRFKETQYF
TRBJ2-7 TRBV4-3 CASSQGSRGQGYEQYF
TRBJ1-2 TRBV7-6 CASSLDFRDGYTF
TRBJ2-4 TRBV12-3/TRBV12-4 CASSPGGSANIQYF
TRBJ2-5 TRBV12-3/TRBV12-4 CASSLFQETQYF
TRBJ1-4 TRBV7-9 CASSPVATSEKLFF
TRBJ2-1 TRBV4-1 CASSQRQGSYNEQFF
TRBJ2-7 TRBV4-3 CASSQDAGRGRYEQYF
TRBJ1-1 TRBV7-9 CASSPRGTASTEAFF
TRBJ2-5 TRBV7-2 CASSLSGETQYF
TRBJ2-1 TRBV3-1 CASSQDGLAGGRSYNEQFF
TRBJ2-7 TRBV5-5 CASSFRTLEGIYEQYF
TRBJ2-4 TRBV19 CASSPTSGGILNIQYF
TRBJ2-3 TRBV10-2 CASSDFGDTDTQYF
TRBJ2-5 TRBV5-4 CASSPGTGKETQYF